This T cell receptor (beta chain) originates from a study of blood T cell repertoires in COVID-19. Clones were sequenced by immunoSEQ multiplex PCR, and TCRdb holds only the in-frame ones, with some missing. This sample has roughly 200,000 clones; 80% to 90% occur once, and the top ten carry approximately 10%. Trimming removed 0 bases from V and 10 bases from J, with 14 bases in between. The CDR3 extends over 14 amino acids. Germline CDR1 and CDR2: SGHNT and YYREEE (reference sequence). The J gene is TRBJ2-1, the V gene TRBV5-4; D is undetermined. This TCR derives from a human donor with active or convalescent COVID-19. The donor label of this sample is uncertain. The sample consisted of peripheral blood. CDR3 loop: CASSLVGGASEQFF. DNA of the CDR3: TGTGCCAGCAGCTTGGTTGGCGGAGCCTCGGAGCAGTTCTTC.